Each of the 28 T cell receptor beta chains below was sequenced from the same sample in a study of cytotoxic CD8 clonotypes in ibrutinib-treated CLL. Clones were read by immunoSEQ multiplex PCR, and TCRdb kept only the in-frame ones, dropping some. The sample yields more than 12,000 clones, approximately 58% seen once. Specimen: PBMCs, collected before ibrutinib treatment. All receptors come from a human donor with chronic lymphocytic leukemia.

This clone was counted between two and nine times. This chain uses TRBV5-1 with TRBJ1-1; D is uncertain. CDR3 length equals 14 residues. With 4 bases removed from V and 3 bases from J, the gap between germline ends came to 13 bases. CDR1 and CDR2 from the germline V gene are SGHRS and YFSETQ. The CDR3 loop is CASSTGSGDTEAFF. In DNA, the CDR3 is TGCGCCAGCAGCACGGGGTCTGGGGACACTGAAGCTTTCTTT.

This chain joins TRBV4-1 and TRBJ2-1, with a weak D call TRBD2 (6 bases). Looked up from germline, CDR1 is MGHRA and CDR2 is YSYEKL. The ends were cut back, 1 base at V and 8 bases at J, with 12 bases in the middle. This CDR3 comprises 14 residues. The CDR3 bases are TGCGCCAGCAGCCAAGTCCGGGGGATTGATGAGCAGTTCTTC. It translates to CASSQVRGIDEQFF.

This rearrangement joins TRBV27 to TRBJ2-1, with D possibly being TRBD1 or TRBD2 (5 bases each). This CDR3 comprises 15 residues. CDR1 and CDR2 from the germline V gene are MNHEY and SMNVEV (reference sequence). Trimming cost V 3 bases and J 0 bases, with 9 bases left between them. The CDR3 here is CASSFGASSYNEQFF. CDR3 DNA: TGTGCCAGCAGTTTCGGGGCAAGCTCCTACAATGAGCAGTTCTTC.

The chain has TRBV5-6 and TRBJ1-6; D ambiguous. The V and J ends lost 2 bases and 10 bases respectively, with 13 bases between them. The CDR3 totals 14 residues. Germline CDR1 reads SGHDT; CDR2 reads YYEEEE. Here the CDR3 DNA reads TGTGCCAGCAGCTTCTCGTCCGAAGGGTCACCCCTCCACTTT. It codes for CASSFSSEGSPLHF.

V is TRBV28 and J is TRBJ1-6; D gene uncertain. Germline lookup yields CDR1 MDHEN and CDR2 SYDVKM. The ends were cut back, 7 bases at V and 7 bases at J, with 14 bases in the middle. The CDR3 has 14 residues. CDR3 bases: TGTGCCAGCATTCCCTCAGTAGTGAATTCACCCCTCCACTTT. Translated: CASIPSVVNSPLHF. Complete variable domain (other parts from reference TRBV28 and TRBJ1-6): DVKVTQSSRYLVKRTGEKVFLECVQDMDHENMFWYRQDPGLGLRLIYFSYDVKMKEKGDIPEGYSVSREKKERFSLILESASTNQTSMYLCASIPSVVNSPLHFGNGTRLTVT.

V is TRBV7-6 and J is TRBJ2-2; D is unclear. CDR1 is SGHVS, CDR2 FNYEAQ, per germline. Trimming left V 3 bases short and J 0 bases short, with 14 bases between. The CDR3 spans 17 residues. The CDR3 reads CASSFWARAPNTGELFF. CDR3 bases: TGTGCCAGCAGCTTTTGGGCTAGGGCGCCGAACACCGGGGAGCTGTTTTTT. The full variable domain, completed using reference TRBV7-6 and TRBJ2-2, is GAGVSQSPRYKVTKRGQDVALRCDPISGHVSLYWYRQALGQGPEFLTYFNYEAQQDKSGLPNDRFSAERPEGSISTLTIQRTEQRDSAMYRCASSFWARAPNTGELFFGEGSRLTVL.

The sample holds a few counts of this clone. This rearrangement joins TRBV27 to TRBJ1-5; 8 bases are shared with TRBD1. Trimming cost V 5 bases and J 5 bases; bases outside gene matches: 5. The CDR3 runs to 14 residues. The germline gives CDR1 MNHEY, CDR2 SMNVEV (reference sequence). CDR3 in amino acids: CASSPDRGDQPQHF. CDR3 bases: TGTGCCAGCAGTCCAGACAGGGGCGATCAGCCCCAGCATTTT.

V and J are TRBV6-1 and TRBJ2-6, with D perhaps matching TRBD1 (6 bases). The CDR3 is 19 amino acids. V lost 0 bases, J lost 0 bases, and 15 bases lay in between. Germline V CDR1 and CDR2: MNHNS, SASEGT. CDR3 sequence: CASSEAARDTYSGANVLTF. The CDR3 region has the DNA TGTGCCAGCAGTGAAGCGGCACGGGACACCTACTCTGGGGCCAACGTCCTGACTTTC.

J is TRBJ2-5 and V is TRBV5-1, with TRBD1 matching over 10 bases. The CDR3 consists of 17 residues. The V segment lost 3 bases and the J segment 3 bases; nucleotides outside the gene matches: 11. Germline CDR1 and CDR2: SGHRS and YFSETQ. CDR3 residues: CASSSGQGPTVKETQYF. CDR3 in DNA: TGCGCCAGCAGCTCGGGACAGGGGCCCACCGTAAAAGAGACCCAGTACTTC.

This clone showed up just once. The chain combines TRBV10-1 with TRBJ2-3; 14 nucleotides align to TRBD2. CDR1 and CDR2 (germline): WNHNN, SYGVQD (reference sequence). The CDR3 is made up of 16 amino acids. The V segment lost 6 bases and the J segment 5 bases; nucleotides outside the gene matches: 7. The DNA of the CDR3 is TGCGCCAGCAGCCTCGGACTAGCGGGGGGTCGAGATACGCAGTATTTT. Residues: CASSLGLAGGRDTQYF.

V is TRBV28 and J is TRBJ2-6, with D tentatively TRBD1 (6 bases). The CDR3 has 14 amino acids. Germline CDR1 MDHEN, CDR2 SYDVKM. V was pared by 3 bases and J by 3 bases, with 6 bases between. The CDR3 sequence: CASSLTGGANVLTF. The DNA of the CDR3 is TGTGCCAGCAGTTTGACAGGTGGGGCCAACGTCCTGACTTTC. The full variable domain, its missing parts supplied by reference TRBV28 and TRBJ2-6, is DVKVTQSSRYLVKRTGEKVFLECVQDMDHENMFWYRQDPGLGLRLIYFSYDVKMKEKGDIPEGYSVSREKKERFSLILESASTNQTSMYLCASSLTGGANVLTFGAGSRLTVL.

The genes are TRBV10-2 and TRBJ2-7; 13 nucleotides align to TRBD2. The V and J ends lost 8 bases and 3 bases, in that order; junction bases with no gene match: 1. CDR3 length: 13 amino acids. Germline values: CDR1 WSHSY, CDR2 SAAADI. The CDR3 spells CASRTSGSYEQYV. The CDR3 DNA sequence: TGCGCCAGCCGGACTAGCGGGAGCTACGAGCAGTACGTC.

Only a few counts were recorded for this clone. The genes are TRBV28 and TRBJ1-5; the match to TRBD1 covers 7 bases. Unmatched junction bases numbered 4, after V lost 6 bases and J lost 5 bases. Germline-derived CDR1 and CDR2 are MDHEN and SYDVKM. This CDR3 has 13 amino acids. CDR3 protein: CASRSQGDQPQHF. DNA of the CDR3: TGTGCCAGCAGATCCCAGGGGGATCAGCCCCAGCATTTT.

In the case of this clone: One junction end does not reproduce the germline sequence, and a read error may be involved. J is TRBJ2-4 and V is TRBV2; D not resolved. Germline lookup yields CDR1 SNHLY and CDR2 FYNNEI. This CDR3 spans 12 amino acids. This CDR3 reads CASSEFLGQKKF. The CDR3 DNA is TGTGCCAGCAGTGAATTTCTTGGGCAAAAGAAATTC.

CDR3 region: CASGPGKRYTF. The CDR3 DNA is TGTGCCAGCGGCCCCGGGAAACGCTACACCTTC. The chain employs TRBV2 and TRBJ1-2; D is undetermined. CDR3 length: 11 amino acids. CDR1 and CDR2 (germline): SNHLY, FYNNEI. V lost 8 bases and J lost 9, with 13 bases in between.

The V call is TRBV28, the J call TRBJ2-5; 7 bases are shared with TRBD2. V was clipped by 6 bases and J by 14 bases; unmatched bases: 12. The length of the CDR3 is 12 residues. The germline V gene has CDR1 MDHEN and CDR2 SYDVKM. The CDR3 is CASRKRLALLYF. In nucleotides, the CDR3 is TGTGCCAGCAGAAAACGACTAGCCCTATTATACTTC.

The chain links TRBV7-9 to TRBJ2-3, with D perhaps TRBD1 or TRBD2 (5 bases each). The CDR3 has 13 amino acids. The germline CDR1 and CDR2 sequences are SEHNR and FQNEAQ (reference sequence). Deletions cut 1 base from V and 6 bases from J, with 8 bases between. DNA of the CDR3: TGTGCCAGCAGCTTAGGGGACGGGGATACGCAGTATTTT. This translates into CASSLGDGDTQYF.

The rearrangement joins TRBV4-2 to TRBJ2-6; D unresolved. From germline, CDR1 is LGHNA and CDR2 YNFKEQ. This CDR3 has 15 amino acids. V lost 0 bases and J lost 4, with 7 bases in between. CDR3 region: CASSQEDSGANVLTF. For the CDR3, the DNA is TGTGCCAGCAGCCAAGAGGATTCCGGGGCCAACGTCCTGACTTTC.

CDR3 sequence reads: CATSRDAAGGHIQYF. DNA for the CDR3: TGTGCCACCAGCAGAGATGCGGCCGGTGGACACATTCAGTACTTC. The chain is built from TRBV15 and TRBJ2-4; no reliable D call. V was clipped by 0 bases and J by 8 bases, with 14 bases between them. Germline V gives CDR1 LNHNV, CDR2 YYDKDF (reference sequence). The CDR3 extends over 15 amino acids.

Details on this clone: At one end, the junction sequence differs from germline, possibly due to a read error. This chain links TRBV15 with TRBJ1-4, with D possibly matching TRBD1 (6 bases). The CDR3 length is 11 residues. Germline CDR1 reads LNHNV; CDR2 reads YYDKDF (reference sequence). In nucleotides, the CDR3 is TGTGCCACCAGCAGCGGGGACACCAGCACGTTC. It specifies CATSSGDTSTF.

The chain uses TRBV28 and TRBJ1-5; D gene ambiguous. Germline assignment: CDR1 MDHEN and CDR2 SYDVKM. The CDR3 loop spans 16 amino acids. The ends were cut back, 2 bases at V and 4 bases at J, with 15 bases in the middle. CDR3 in amino acids: CASSLPSNSLNQPQHF. Here the CDR3 DNA reads TGTGCCAGCAGTTTACCCTCGAACAGCTTAAATCAGCCCCAGCATTTT.

Of note for this clone: The junction shows a germline mismatch at one end, possibly a read error. In the same sample, other DNA sequences code for this CDR3. The chain joins TRBV6-1 to TRBJ1-1, with 7 bases identical to TRBD1. The length of the CDR3 is 18 residues. CDR1 and CDR2 from the germline V gene are MNHNS and SASEGT. CDR3 protein: CASSARQGPRRLNTEAFF. CDR3 nucleotide sequence: TGTGCTAGCAGTGCCCGACAGGGTCCAAGGAGGTTGAACACTGAAGCTTTCTTT.

This chain connects TRBV28 to TRBJ2-5; tentatively, D is TRBD2 (5 bases). CDR3 length: 15 amino acids. CDR1 and CDR2 from the germline V gene are MDHEN and SYDVKM. V lost 5 bases and J 4 bases, leaving 17 bases between the germline ends. CDR3 nucleotide sequence: TGTGCCAGCAGTAGGGAGCCCGGGGTAAGAGAGACCCAGTACTTC. Amino acids: CASSREPGVRETQYF.

The CDR3, as DNA: TGTGCCAGCAGCTTAGGACAGGCCAGTTATGGCTACACCTTC. Protein sequence: CASSLGQASYGYTF. V gene TRBV11-1 combines with J gene TRBJ1-2, with D perhaps matching TRBD1 (6 bases). Germline V gene data show CDR1 as SGHAT and CDR2 as FQDESV (reference sequence). V lost 1 base and J lost 5, with 11 bases in between. This CDR3 spans 14 amino acids. The full variable domain, rest sourced from reference TRBV11-1 and TRBJ1-2, is EAEVAQSPRYKITEKSQAVAFWCDPISGHATLYWYRQILGQGPELLVQFQDESVVDDSQLPKDRFSAERLKGVDSTLKIQPAELGDSAMYLCASSLGQASYGYTFGSGTRLTVV.

The chain has TRBV4-1 and TRBJ2-2, with 11 bases fitting TRBD2. V lost 0 bases and J lost 10; bases outside the gene matches: 7. Germline V gene data show CDR1 as MGHRA and CDR2 as YSYEKL. The CDR3 has 16 amino acids. The CDR3 is CASSQDGSGGAVELFF. As DNA, the CDR3 is TGCGCCAGCAGCCAAGATGGTAGCGGGGGGGCAGTGGAGCTGTTTTTT.

In this sample, this clone turned up a few times. The J gene is TRBJ1-1, the V gene TRBV10-3; 8 bases align to TRBD1. The trim removed 4 bases at V and 0 bases at J, leaving 4 bases unmatched. The CDR3 totals 15 residues. The germline CDR1 and CDR2 sequences are ENHRY and SYGVKD. Written as DNA, the CDR3 is TGTGCCATCAGTGGGTGGACAGGGATGAACACTGAAGCTTTCTTT. Its translation: CAISGWTGMNTEAFF.

This chain joins TRBV27 and TRBJ2-7; possibly TRBD1 or TRBD2 for D (6 bases each). The CDR3 is 15 residues long. V was clipped by 6 bases and J by 5 bases, with 20 bases between them. Germline CDR1 and CDR2: MNHEY and SMNVEV (reference sequence). Written as DNA, the CDR3 is TGTGCCAGCAGATTCGGGGGCACGGCCGGGAACGAGCAGTACTTC. As protein: CASRFGGTAGNEQYF.

This clone came up a few times. The rearrangement uses TRBV7-9 and TRBJ1-1; D unresolved. Trimming left V 5 bases short and J 0 bases short, with 13 bases between. The CDR3 covers 15 residues. Germline V gene lookup returns CDR1 SEHNR and CDR2 FQNEAQ (reference sequence). CDR3 residues: CASSPLRVMNTEAFF. The CDR3 region has the DNA TGTGCCAGCAGCCCTCTAAGGGTCATGAACACTGAAGCTTTCTTT.